This TCR beta chain comes out of a study of blood T cells in healthy people across ages. Primed by a sample-barcoded 5' primer and a J-beta primer mix, a second PCR proceeded for 7 to 11 cycles. Each cDNA molecule carried a tag from a template-switch adaptor that contained 12 random nucleotides. Every sample produced at least 2.5 million CDR3-containing paired-end reads. Each CDR3 protein gets one entry after TCRdb re-called the 5' RACE reads with MiXCR. The sample yields 550,000 to 800,000 distinct CDR3 sequences, approximately 21% seen once. Sequenced input: blood. The TCR was taken from a man aged 65-85 years in good health.

Here the CDR3 DNA reads TGTGCCATCAGTGTTACCGGGGGAATAGAGACCCAGTACTTC. Protein sequence: CAISVTGGIETQYF. The chain couples TRBV10-3 to TRBJ2-5, with D tentatively TRBD2 (6 bases). Germline CDR1 ENHRY, CDR2 SYGVKD. V was shortened by 4 bases and J by 4 bases, with 13 bases between the two germline ends. This CDR3 is 14 amino acids long.